The next 24 T cell receptor beta chains were all read from a single sample in a study of T cells in Graves' hyperthyroidism and ophthalmopathy. TCR beta CDR3 sequences were amplified from RNA transcripts. HTBI primers were used for first-round RT-PCR of the TCR CDR3. TCRdb processed the multiplex PCR reads anew with MiXCR; each CDR3 protein has one entry. The sample comprises 500,000 to 550,000 distinct CDR3 sequences, about a fifth of which are singletons, and about 26% rests with the top ten. Sequencing used blood. Source of these receptors: a young man with Graves' hyperthyroidism.

This clonotype was detected a few times. V and J are TRBV18 and TRBJ2-5; 7 positions match TRBD1. Germline V lookup: CDR1 KGHSH, CDR2 LQKENI. This CDR3 spans 15 amino acids. V trimming: 2 bases; J trimming: 4 bases; junction bases outside the gene matches: 7. CDR3 region: CASSPRQGNGETQYF. The CDR3 DNA reads TGTGCCAGCTCACCAAGACAGGGTAATGGAGAGACCCAGTACTTC.

Regarding this clonotype: This sequence may be a read error, since a much larger clone differs from it by one base. CDR3 sequence: CASSDRDRGPETQYF. CDR3 coding DNA: TGTGCCAGCAGTGATCGGGACAGGGGCCCAGAGACCCAGTACTTC. V gene TRBV2 combines with J gene TRBJ2-5; TRBD1 aligns across 10 bases. V lost 3 bases to trimming and J lost 4 bases; unmatched junction nucleotides: 5. Per germline, CDR1 SNHLY and CDR2 FYNNEI. The CDR3 is 15 residues long.

The chain joins TRBV20-1 to TRBJ2-7; D not resolved. This CDR3 has 15 amino acids. CDR1 is DFQATT, CDR2 SNEGSKA, per germline (reference sequence). V was trimmed by 0 bases and J by 3 bases, leaving 15 bases between them. The CDR3 region has the DNA TGCAGTGCTAGAGACCCTCCCCGGAAGGGCTACGAGCAGTACTTC. It encodes CSARDPPRKGYEQYF.

Many counts were recorded for this clonotype. The rearrangement links TRBV19 to TRBJ2-2; 8 positions match TRBD1. This CDR3 is 15 amino acids long. From germline, CDR1 is LNHDA and CDR2 SQIVND (reference sequence). J gave up 7 bases and V 5 bases, and 9 bases lay outside the gene matches. This CDR3 reads CASSFRTGRNGELFF. The CDR3 DNA reads TGTGCCAGTAGTTTCCGGACAGGGCGTAACGGGGAGCTGTTTTTT.

This clonotype was recorded at least ten times. The CDR3 sequence: CASSVRGENTEAFF. The CDR3 DNA reads TGCGCCAGCTCAGTGAGAGGGGAGAACACTGAAGCTTTCTTT. The chain joins TRBV5-1 to TRBJ1-1, with a possible D match to TRBD1 (5 bases). CDR1 SGHRS and CDR2 YFSETQ come from the germline V gene. The CDR3 has 14 amino acids. V was cut by 7 bases and J by 1 base, with 14 bases left in between.

This clonotype was picked up many times. The chain is built from TRBV5-1 and TRBJ1-2, with 8 bases fitting TRBD1. The CDR3 totals 13 residues. From germline, CDR1 is SGHRS and CDR2 YFSETQ. V was pared by 3 bases and J by 8 bases, with 6 bases of the junction left unmatched. The CDR3 sequence: CASSYDRGDGYTF. The DNA for the CDR3 is TGCGCCAGCAGCTACGACAGGGGTGACGGCTACACCTTC. Supplemented by reference TRBV5-1 and TRBJ1-2, the full variable domain reads KAGVTQTPRYLIKTRGQQVTLSCSPISGHRSVSWYQQTPGQGLQFLFEYFSETQRNKGNFPGRFSGRQFSNSRSEMNVSTLELGDSALYLCASSYDRGDGYTFGSGTRLTVV.

The chain is built from TRBV28 and TRBJ2-7; D ambiguous. V was shortened by 2 bases and J by 2 bases, with 13 bases between the two germline ends. CDR1 and CDR2 from the germline V gene are MDHEN and SYDVKM. The length of the CDR3 is 15 residues. CDR3 in amino acids: CASSLRFEAPYEQYF. CDR3 DNA: TGTGCCAGCAGTTTAAGATTTGAGGCTCCCTACGAGCAGTACTTC.

This clonotype appeared many times. The genes are TRBV20-1 and TRBJ1-2; TRBD1 matches at 8 bases. This CDR3 has 13 residues. Germline V gene lookup returns CDR1 DFQATT and CDR2 SNEGSKA (reference sequence). Trimming removed 3 bases from V and 5 bases from J; junction bases left unmatched: 5. CDR3 in DNA: TGCAGTGCTAGGGACAGGGAGGCTTATGGCTACACCTTC. The encoded protein is CSARDREAYGYTF.

The count of this clonotype is one. The J gene is TRBJ1-1, the V gene TRBV6-1; the match to TRBD1 covers 10 bases. V dropped 7 bases and J dropped 5; count of bases not matched to a gene: 4. The CDR3 totals 13 residues. From germline, CDR1 is MNHNS and CDR2 SASEGT. The CDR3 reads CASIRQGATEAFF. CDR3 nucleotides: TGTGCCAGCATTCGACAGGGGGCAACTGAAGCTTTCTTT.

This clonotype was counted once. This rearrangement joins TRBV25-1 to TRBJ1-2, with D unresolved. Germline V lookup: CDR1 MGHDK, CDR2 SYGVNS. This CDR3 has 15 amino acids. V gave up 0 bases and J gave up 8 bases, with 16 bases separating them. Written as DNA, the CDR3 is TGTGCCAGCAGTGAATACGGTCCCCCTTTGCAAGGCTACACCTTC. As protein: CASSEYGPPLQGYTF.

The table lists this clonotype with many counts. This chain links TRBV15 with TRBJ1-1; D possibly corresponds to TRBD1 (5 bases). Trimming took 5 bases from V and 5 from J, leaving 15 bases between them. Per germline, CDR1 LNHNV and CDR2 YYDKDF (reference sequence). The CDR3 runs to 14 residues. The DNA for the CDR3 is TGTGCCACCAGCCCGGGGGGGTCGGGTACTGAAGCTTTCTTT. Translated, it gives CATSPGGSGTEAFF.

This clonotype was detected many times. The chain employs TRBV6-5 and TRBJ1-2; D not certain. Looked up from germline, CDR1 is MNHEY and CDR2 is SVGAGI. V lost 10 bases and J 0 bases, leaving 6 bases between the germline ends. The length of the CDR3 is 11 residues. The CDR3 region is CATQSNYGYTF. The CDR3 DNA sequence: TGTGCCACTCAGTCTAACTATGGCTACACCTTC.

The V gene is TRBV29-1, the J gene TRBJ1-1, with 7 nucleotides matching TRBD1. The CDR3 sequence is 16 residues long. Trimming took 5 bases from V and 0 from J; bases not matched to a gene: 12. Germline V gene data show CDR1 as SQVTM and CDR2 as ANQGSEA. CDR3 residues: CSVTGAGALLNTEAFF. The CDR3 coding sequence is TGCAGCGTTACAGGGGCGGGTGCCTTATTGAACACTGAAGCTTTCTTT.

This clonotype was detected ten times or more. The chain is built from TRBV6-5 and TRBJ1-1, with 10 bases identical to TRBD1. Trimming removed 5 bases from V and 2 bases from J; junction bases left unmatched: 5. Germline CDR1 and CDR2: MNHEY and SVGAGI. There are 15 residues in the CDR3. In DNA, the CDR3 is TGTGCCAGCAGTATACGGGACAGGGGTAACACTGAAGCTTTCTTT. This gives the protein CASSIRDRGNTEAFF.

This clonotype was seen at least ten times. The chain employs TRBV30 and TRBJ1-1; 8 nucleotides match TRBD1. J was trimmed by 10 bases and V by 5 bases; bases with no gene match: 6. Germline V gives CDR1 GTSNPN, CDR2 SVGIG (reference sequence). The CDR3 contains 11 residues. CDR3 protein: CAWAEDRAAFF. The CDR3 DNA sequence: TGTGCCTGGGCTGAGGACAGGGCAGCTTTCTTT. Full variable domain (outside the CDR3, taken from reference TRBV30 and TRBJ1-1): SQTIHQWPATLVQPVGSPLSLECTVEGTSNPNLYWYRQAAGRGLQLLFYSVGIGQISSEVPQNLSASRPQDRQFILSSKKLLLSDSGFYLCAWAEDRAAFFGQGTRLTVV.

This clonotype showed up many times. The V call is TRBV6-2 or TRBV6-3, the J call TRBJ1-5, with D perhaps TRBD1 (6 bases). V shed 2 bases and J shed 6 bases, with 8 bases lying between them. The CDR3 is 13 amino acids. Germline lookup yields CDR1 MNHEY and CDR2 SVGEGT. As DNA, the CDR3 is TGTGCCAGCAGTTACACAGGGCTTCAGCCCCAGCATTTT. It encodes CASSYTGLQPQHF.

CDR3 DNA sequence: TGTGCCAGCAGCCCCTTCGTTAGGGAGGGTCAGCCCCAGCATTTT. Protein product: CASSPFVREGQPQHF. The V gene is TRBV7-4, the J gene TRBJ1-5; D remains ambiguous. This CDR3 has 15 amino acids. Germline V CDR1 and CDR2: SGHVT, SQSDAQ. Trimming stripped 5 bases from V and 6 bases from J, with 17 bases between. Based on the CDR3 plus reference TRBV7-4 and TRBJ1-5, the full variable domain is GAGVSQSPRYKVAKRGRDVALRCDSISGHVTLYWYRQTLGQGSEVLTYSQSDAQRDKSGRPSGRFSAERPERSVSTLKIQRTEQGDSAVYLCASSPFVREGQPQHFGDGTRLSIL.

This clonotype showed up many times. The chain couples TRBV4-1 to TRBJ1-5; D remains unclear. With 1 base removed from V and 0 bases from J, the gap between germline ends came to 16 bases. CDR1 and CDR2 (germline): MGHRA, YSYEKL. There are 18 residues in the CDR3. The chain's CDR3 is CASSQVGKMGVSNQPQHF. The CDR3 coding sequence is TGCGCCAGCAGCCAAGTAGGGAAGATGGGAGTTAGCAATCAGCCCCAGCATTTT.

Concerning this clonotype: This may arise from a read error, as a much more abundant clone is one base away. This CDR3 is missing its conserved last phenylalanine or tryptophan, likely due to a read error. The J gene is TRBJ1-5, the V gene TRBV5-1, with D uncertain. The germline CDR1 and CDR2 sequences are SGHRS and YFSETQ. The ends were cut back, 3 bases at V and 3 bases at J, with 7 bases in the middle. The CDR3 has 13 amino acids. The DNA of the CDR3 is TGCGCCAGCAGCTCGGAGGTCAATCAGCCCCAGCATTTG. Translated: CASSSEVNQPQHL.

This clonotype appeared many times. This chain uses TRBV2 with TRBJ2-7; D may be TRBD2 (6 bases). The V gene's germline CDR1 is SNHLY and CDR2 FYNNEI. This CDR3 spans 14 amino acids. The germline V and J ends were trimmed by 5 bases and 6 bases, with 17 bases remaining between them. CDR3 bases: TGTGCCAGCAGTTATTTCCTGGAGGGCGGCGAGCAGTACTTC. Amino acids: CASSYFLEGGEQYF.

In this sample, this clonotype turned up many times. The chain combines TRBV6-5 with TRBJ2-2; 9 bases are a match to TRBD2. Germline values: CDR1 MNHEY, CDR2 SVGAGI. The CDR3 spans 15 residues. V lost 8 bases and J lost 0; bases outside the gene matches: 4. The CDR3, as DNA: TGTGCCAGCTTGGGCGGGGGGGCGAACACCGGGGAGCTGTTTTTT. Translating it yields CASLGGGANTGELFF.

This clonotype was detected ten times or more. This chain joins TRBV2 and TRBJ2-7; 11 bases fit TRBD2. The V gene end was trimmed by 4 bases and the J gene end by 4 bases; junction bases not matched to a gene: 3. Germline V gives CDR1 SNHLY, CDR2 FYNNEI. The CDR3 sequence is 14 residues long. The CDR3 DNA follows: TGTGCCAGCAGTGTCGGGACTAGCGGTTACGAGCAGTACTTC. Translated: CASSVGTSGYEQYF.

Ten or more counts support this clonotype. This chain links TRBV6-1 with TRBJ2-7, with D perhaps matching TRBD1 or TRBD2 (5 bases each). Germline CDR1 is MNHNS and CDR2 is SASEGT. The CDR3 consists of 14 residues. Trimming left V 0 bases short and J 5 bases short, with 11 bases between. Written as DNA, the CDR3 is TGTGCCAGCAGTGAAGCGGGACCGGACCACGAGCAGTACTTC. As protein: CASSEAGPDHEQYF.

The gene calls are TRBV6-1 and TRBJ1-5; no clear D gene. The CDR3 has 13 residues. Trimming pared 6 bases from V and 7 bases from J, leaving 13 bases between. Germline V CDR1 and CDR2: MNHNS, SASEGT. For the CDR3, the DNA is TGTGCCAGCAGGCGAGAGGCTTTCCAGCCCCAGCATTTT. This codes for CASRREAFQPQHF.